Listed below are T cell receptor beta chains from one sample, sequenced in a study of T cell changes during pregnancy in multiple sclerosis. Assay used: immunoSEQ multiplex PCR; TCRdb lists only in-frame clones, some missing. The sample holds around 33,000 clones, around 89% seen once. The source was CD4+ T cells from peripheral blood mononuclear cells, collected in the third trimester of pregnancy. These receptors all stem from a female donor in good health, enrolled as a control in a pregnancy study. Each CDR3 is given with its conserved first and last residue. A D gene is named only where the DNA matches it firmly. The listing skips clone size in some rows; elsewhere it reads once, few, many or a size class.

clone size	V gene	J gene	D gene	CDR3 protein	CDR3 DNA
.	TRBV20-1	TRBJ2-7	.	CSARSYEQYF	TGCAGTGCCCGTTCCTACGAGCAGTACTTC
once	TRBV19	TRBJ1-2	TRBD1	CASSIEDRASNYGYTF	TGTGCCAGTAGTATAGAGGACAGGGCCTCTAACTATGGCTACACCTTC
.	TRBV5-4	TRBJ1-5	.	CASSFGRGEGPQHF	TGTGCCAGCAGCTTCGGACGGGGGGAGGGACCCCAGCATTTT
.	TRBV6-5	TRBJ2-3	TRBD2	CASSTSGGPTDTQYF	TGTGCCAGCAGCACTTCGGGGGGGCCCACAGATACGCAGTATTTT
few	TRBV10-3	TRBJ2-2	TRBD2	CAIGTSANTGELFF	TGTGCCATCGGGACTAGCGCGAACACCGGGGAGCTGTTTTTT
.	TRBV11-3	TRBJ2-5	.	CASSLVSLPQETQYF	TGTGCCAGCAGCTTGGTTAGTCTGCCACAAGAGACCCAGTACTTC
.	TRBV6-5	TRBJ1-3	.	CASSYAPAAGGNTIYF	TGTGCCAGCAGTTACGCACCCGCGGCTGGTGGAAACACCATATATTTT
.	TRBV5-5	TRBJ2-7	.	CASSLGTGNYEQYF	TGTGCCAGCAGCTTGGGCACAGGGAACTACGAGCAGTACTTC
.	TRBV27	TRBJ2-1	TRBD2	CASSLSGGLAGLGEQFF	TGTGCCAGCAGTTTATCCGGGGGACTAGCGGGACTCGGGGAGCAGTTCTTC
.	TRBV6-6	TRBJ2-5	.	CASSYSAGMVETQYF	TGTGCCAGCAGTTACTCGGCAGGGATGGTCGAGACCCAGTACTTC
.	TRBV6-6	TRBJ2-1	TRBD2	CASETSGRARNEQFF	TGTGCCAGCGAGACTAGCGGGAGGGCGAGGAATGAGCAGTTCTTC
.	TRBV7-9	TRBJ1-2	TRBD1	CASSLLGDRSFYGYTF	TGTGCCAGCAGCTTATTAGGGGACAGAAGTTTCTATGGCTACACCTTC
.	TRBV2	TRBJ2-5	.	CASSKGRARQETQYF	TGTGCCAGCAGTAAAGGCAGGGCTCGCCAAGAGACCCAGTACTTC
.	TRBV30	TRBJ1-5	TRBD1	CAWSPRSISATGDQPQHF	TGTGCCTGGAGTCCACGTAGTATATCCGCCACAGGGGATCAGCCCCAGCATTTT
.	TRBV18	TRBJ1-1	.	CASSPLDSLATEAFF	TGTGCCAGCTCACCGCTGGACAGCCTGGCCACTGAAGCTTTCTTT
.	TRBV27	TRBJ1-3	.	CASSAPAGNTIYF	TGTGCCAGCAGTGCCCCGGCTGGAAACACCATATATTTT
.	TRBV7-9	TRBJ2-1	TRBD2	CASIPGRLDNNEQFF	TGTGCCAGCATCCCCGGGAGGTTAGACAACAATGAGCAGTTCTTC
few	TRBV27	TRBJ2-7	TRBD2	CASSLLPSGSAEQYF	TGTGCCAGCAGTTTATTGCCTAGCGGGAGCGCCGAGCAGTACTTC
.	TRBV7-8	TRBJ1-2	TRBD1	CASSMPGQLYGYTF	TGTGCCAGCAGCATGCCGGGACAGTTATATGGCTACACCTTC
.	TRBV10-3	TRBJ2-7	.	CAIRAASYEQYF	TGTGCCATCAGGGCGGCTAGCTACGAGCAGTACTTC
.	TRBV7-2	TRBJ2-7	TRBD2	CASSSRLAGAPSSYEQYF	TGTGCCAGCAGCTCCCGACTAGCGGGAGCTCCTAGCTCCTACGAGCAGTACTTC
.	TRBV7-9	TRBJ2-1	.	CASSRTDNEQFF	TGTGCCAGCAGCCGGACAGACAATGAGCAGTTCTTC
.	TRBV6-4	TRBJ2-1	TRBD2	CASSDGTSLDNEQFF	TGTGCCAGCAGTGACGGGACTAGCTTAGACAATGAGCAGTTCTTC